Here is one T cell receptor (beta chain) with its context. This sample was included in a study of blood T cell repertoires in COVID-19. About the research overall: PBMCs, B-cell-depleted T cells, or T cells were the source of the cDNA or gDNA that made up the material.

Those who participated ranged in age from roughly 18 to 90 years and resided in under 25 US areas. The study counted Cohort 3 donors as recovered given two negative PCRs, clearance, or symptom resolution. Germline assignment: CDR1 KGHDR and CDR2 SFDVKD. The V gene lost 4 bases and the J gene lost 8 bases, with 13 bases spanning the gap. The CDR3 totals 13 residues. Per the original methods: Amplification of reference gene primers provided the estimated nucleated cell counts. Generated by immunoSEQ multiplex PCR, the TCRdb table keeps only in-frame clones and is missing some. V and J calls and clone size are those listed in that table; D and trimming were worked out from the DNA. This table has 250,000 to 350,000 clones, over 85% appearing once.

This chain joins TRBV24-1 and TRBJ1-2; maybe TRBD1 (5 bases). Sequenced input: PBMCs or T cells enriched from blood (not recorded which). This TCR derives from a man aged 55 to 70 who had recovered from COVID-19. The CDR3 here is CATSDITGWGYTF. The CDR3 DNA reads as TGTGCCACCAGTGACATTACAGGCTGGGGCTACACCTTC.